The entry below describes one T cell receptor beta chain. CDR1 and CDR2 (germline): SGHTA, FQGNSA. The V end was cut by 2 bases, the J end by 5 bases, with 4 bases between. This CDR3 contains 12 residues. The data are from a study of blood T cell repertoires in COVID-19. Study in general: Whether acute or convalescent, the COVID-19 samples came from the United States, Italy and Spain. Sources were T cells, B-cell-depleted T cells, or PBMCs; the material itself was cDNA or gDNA.

Seattle enrolled patients during active infection and tracked them longitudinally. TCRdb keeps only in-frame clones here, not all; method: immunoSEQ multiplex PCR. The data show 300,000 or so clones, 75% to 90% seen once. The J gene is TRBJ1-5, the V gene TRBV7-2; D not certain. This sequence originates from a woman in her 30s with COVID-19, enrolled during active disease. The sample consisted of peripheral blood. CDR3: CASSLRDQPQHF. The CDR3 bases are TGTGCCAGCAGCTTACGTGATCAGCCCCAGCATTTT. Using reference TRBV7-2 and TRBJ1-5 for the parts outside the CDR3, the full variable domain is GAGVSQSPSNKVTEKGKDVELRCDPISGHTALYWYRQSLGQGLEFLIYFQGNSAPDKSGLPSDRFSAERTGGSVSTLTIQRTQQEDSAVYLCASSLRDQPQHFGDGTRLSIL.